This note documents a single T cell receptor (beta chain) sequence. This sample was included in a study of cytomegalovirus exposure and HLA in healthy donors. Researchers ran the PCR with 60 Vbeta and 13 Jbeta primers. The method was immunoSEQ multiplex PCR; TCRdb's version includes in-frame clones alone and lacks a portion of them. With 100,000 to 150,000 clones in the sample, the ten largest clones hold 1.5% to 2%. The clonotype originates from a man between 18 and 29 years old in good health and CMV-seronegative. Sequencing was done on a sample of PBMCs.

The CDR3 region is CAISWPRDRGRGYGYTF. In DNA form, the CDR3 reads TGTGCCATCAGTTGGCCCCGGGACAGGGGGCGAGGCTATGGCTACACCTTC. The chain is built from TRBV10-3 and TRBJ1-2; 12 nucleotides match TRBD1. Germline V gene data show CDR1 as ENHRY and CDR2 as SYGVKD. The CDR3 is 17 amino acids. The junction had 11 bases not matched to a gene; V was cut back by 5 bases and J by 4 bases.